The clone carrying this TCR beta chain has a count of ten or more. Antigen unknown. This sample stems from a study of metastatic and nonmetastatic thyroid tumors. Whole-study context: A comparison of repertoires was made across blood and tumor or nodule tissue from malignant and benign thyroid patients.

Trimming pared 6 bases from V and 2 bases from J, leaving 16 bases between. Germline loops: CDR1 MNHEY, CDR2 SVGEGT. The CDR3 totals 15 residues. Authors' processing steps: Between-group CDR3 differences, defined by clinicopathological status, yielded a distant-metastasis classifier for papillary thyroid cancer. MiXCR reprocessed the PCR reads for TCRdb. TCRdb's processing, not the authors', yielded these V and J calls. The sample has about 43,000 clones, less than 3.5% seen once. Findings and limits, study-wide: It was reported that TCR beta diversity was significantly higher in malignant thyroid tumors than benign nodules, in blood and tumor.

No patient had received any treatment before thyroid surgery. The sample taken for sequencing was blood. The chain carries TRBV6-2 or TRBV6-3 and TRBJ1-2; perhaps TRBD1 as D (6 bases). This TCR was recovered from a female donor with papillary thyroid cancer or a benign thyroid nodule (not recorded which). Some clones in this sample may be carry-over from other donors' samples. The CDR3 sequence: CASSLQGYQNYGYTF. As DNA, the CDR3 is TGTGCCAGCAGCCTACAGGGATATCAGAACTATGGCTACACCTTC.